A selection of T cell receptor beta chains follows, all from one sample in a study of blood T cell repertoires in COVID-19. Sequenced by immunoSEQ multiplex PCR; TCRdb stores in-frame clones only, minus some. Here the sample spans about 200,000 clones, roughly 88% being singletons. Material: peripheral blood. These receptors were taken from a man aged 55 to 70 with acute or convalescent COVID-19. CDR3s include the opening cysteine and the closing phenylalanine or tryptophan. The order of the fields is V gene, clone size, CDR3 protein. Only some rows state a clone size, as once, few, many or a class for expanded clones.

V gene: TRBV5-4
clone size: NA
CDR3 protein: CASRAGGVFGANVLTF

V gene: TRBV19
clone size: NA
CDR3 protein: CASSQGASGYEQYF

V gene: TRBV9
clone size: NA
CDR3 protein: CASSVVLAGVKGETQYF

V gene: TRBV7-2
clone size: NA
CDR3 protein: CASTLTAGLNQPQHF

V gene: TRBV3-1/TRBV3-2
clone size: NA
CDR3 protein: CAAGTSGQGQYF

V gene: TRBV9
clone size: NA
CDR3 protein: CASSDREPAGNTIYF

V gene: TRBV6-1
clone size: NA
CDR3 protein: CASSEGSSGTYEQYF

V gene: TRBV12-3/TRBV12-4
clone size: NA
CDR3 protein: CASSPGLQINF

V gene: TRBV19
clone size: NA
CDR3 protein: CASMGQGMSYEQYF

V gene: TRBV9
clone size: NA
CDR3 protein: CASSAGTSRYNEQFF

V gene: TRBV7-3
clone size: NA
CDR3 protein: CASSLLAGSGNEQFF

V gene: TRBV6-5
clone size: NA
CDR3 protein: CASSYSVAGDTYEQYF

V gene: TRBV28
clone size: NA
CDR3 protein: CASSSVRDSLSGNTIYF

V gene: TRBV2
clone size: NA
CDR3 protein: CASSGGGLGSGNTIYF

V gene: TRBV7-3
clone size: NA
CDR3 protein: CASRLQGGADTQYF

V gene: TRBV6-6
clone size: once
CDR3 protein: CASSRTGTSGSADTQYF

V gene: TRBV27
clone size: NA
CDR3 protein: CASSTRTGGVLPYGYTF

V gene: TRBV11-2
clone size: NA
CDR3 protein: CASSLSREYNKQFF

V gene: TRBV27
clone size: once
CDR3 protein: CASSSTGGRAFF

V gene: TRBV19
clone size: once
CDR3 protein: CASSIRAGGNEQYF

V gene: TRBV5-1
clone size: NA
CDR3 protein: CASRGGAENSPLHF

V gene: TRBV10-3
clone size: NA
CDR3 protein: CAISEWTGGNEQYF

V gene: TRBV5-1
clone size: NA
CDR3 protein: CASSFDSRDTGELFF

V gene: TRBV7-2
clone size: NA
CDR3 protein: CASRRPTGTSGRNEQFF

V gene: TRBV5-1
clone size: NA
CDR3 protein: CASSLEGLVYNEQFF

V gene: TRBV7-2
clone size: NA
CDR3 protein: CASSLAGTNSYEQYF